These 5 T cell receptor beta chains originate from one sample sequenced in a study of T cells in Graves' hyperthyroidism and ophthalmopathy. The investigators amplified TCR beta CDR3 regions from RNA transcripts. Initially, a first-round RT-PCR of the TCR CDR3 employed the HTBI primer set. MiXCR, run by TCRdb on the multiplex PCR reads, gives a single entry per CDR3 protein. The sample includes around 700,000 distinct CDR3 sequences, roughly a third of them seen just once. The sample was blood. The receptors were gathered from a woman in her thirties or forties with Graves' hyperthyroidism.

The rearrangement uses TRBV7-2 and TRBJ1-2; D gene ambiguous. Germline V CDR1 and CDR2: SGHTA, FQGNSA. V was trimmed by 3 bases and J by 8 bases, leaving 16 bases between them. The CDR3 runs 14 residues. The CDR3 is CASSFTGGWIGYTF. CDR3 sequence (DNA): TGTGCCAGCAGCTTTACGGGCGGCTGGATCGGCTACACCTTC.

The chain uses TRBV10-3 and TRBJ2-3; D is unresolved. CDR3 length: 14 residues. Germline V gives CDR1 ENHRY, CDR2 SYGVKD. Trimming took 2 bases from V and 1 from J, leaving 7 bases between them. The CDR3 nucleotides are TGTGCCATCAGTGAGAGGGATCGCACAGATACGCAGTATTTT. It is translated as CAISERDRTDTQYF.

The chain links TRBV29-1 to TRBJ2-5; 8 bases are shared with TRBD1. This CDR3 spans 13 amino acids. Germline trimming cut 6 bases from V and 2 bases from J; bases unmatched to any gene: 5. CDR1 and CDR2 from the germline V gene are SQVTM and ANQGSEA. The CDR3 coding sequence is TGCAGCGTCTCAGGGGGCGGGCAAGAGACCCAGTACTTC. As protein: CSVSGGGQETQYF.

Note on this clonotype: This likely comes from a read error, as the CDR3 has no conserved phenylalanine or tryptophan at its end. This chain connects TRBV2 to TRBJ2-5, with D perhaps TRBD2 (5 bases). V lost 6 bases and J 5 bases, leaving 25 bases between the germline ends. This CDR3 has 17 residues. Per the germline V gene, CDR1 is SNHLY and CDR2 is FYNNEI. The CDR3 spells CASSRGAGDYEWETQYL. DNA for the CDR3: TGTGCCAGCAGCCGAGGTGCAGGAGACTATGAATGGGAGACCCAGTACCTC.

This chain connects TRBV7-6 to TRBJ1-2; 11 bases match TRBD1. The CDR3 is made up of 15 amino acids. Germline V gene data show CDR1 as SGHVS and CDR2 as FNYEAQ. V was clipped by 1 base and J by 8 bases; unmatched bases: 6. The CDR3 nucleotides are TGTGCCAGCAGCTTAGGGGACAGGGGGTCTGAGGGCTACACCTTC. This encodes CASSLGDRGSEGYTF.